The sequence of this T cell receptor beta chain was determined in a study of T cells in Graves' hyperthyroidism and ophthalmopathy. Amplification of TCR beta CDR3 regions used RNA as the template. The HTBI primer set served for first-round RT-PCR of the TCR CDR3. One entry per CDR3 protein, called by TCRdb with MiXCR from the multiplex PCR reads. The sample holds about 520,000 distinct CDR3 sequences; roughly 25% are singletons and the top ten take about 11%. This clonotype was observed many times. This CDR3 is 19 amino acids long. CDR1 and CDR2 (germline): SGHAT, FQNNGV. The junction had 9 bases not matched to a gene; V was cut back by 1 base and J by 3 bases.

The sample taken for sequencing was blood. The chain carries TRBV11-2 and TRBJ2-2; 12 bases fit TRBD1. The clonotype was recovered from a woman aged 25 to 39 with Graves' ophthalmopathy. The CDR3: CASSLGPGQGAWDTGELFF. The CDR3 nucleotides are TGTGCCAGCAGCTTAGGCCCGGGACAGGGGGCGTGGGACACCGGGGAGCTGTTTTTT.